These 7 T cell receptor beta chains were sequenced from one sample in a study of T-cell reconstitution after alpha-beta-depleted transplantation in children. Findings and caveats of the study: Diversity and T-cell counts at one year after transplant derived mostly from new T cells.

Unique molecular identifiers were incorporated when the TCRbeta library was constructed. TCRdb reprocessed the PCR reads with MiXCR, giving one entry per CDR3 protein. Here the sample spans about 300,000 distinct CDR3 sequences, less than 9.5% being singletons. For these receptors, no antigen is known. This specimen consisted of peripheral blood, obtained 360 days after TCRalphabeta/CD19-depleted stem cell transplant. These receptors were obtained from a female patient between 2 and 10 years old who had a stem cell transplant for Fanconi anemia, so the T cells may come from the graft donor.

In its sample, this clonotype was seen many times. The chain employs TRBV4-3 and TRBJ2-3; maybe TRBD2 (6 bases). CDR1 LGHNA and CDR2 YSLEER come from the germline V gene. There are 17 residues in the CDR3. Trimming cost V 5 bases and J 4 bases, with 22 bases left between them. The DNA of the CDR3 is TGCGCCAGCAGCTCAGTTTGGGACTGGGTTGGATCAGATACGCAGTATTTT. Amino acid sequence: CASSSVWDWVGSDTQYF.

At least ten counts were recorded for this clonotype. This chain links TRBV27 with TRBJ2-5, with D uncertain. Trimming stripped 7 bases from V and 5 bases from J, with 14 bases between. This CDR3 comprises 13 residues. Looked up from germline, CDR1 is MNHEY and CDR2 is SMNVEV (reference sequence). DNA of the CDR3: TGTGCCAGCAAAAAAGCTCCTTGGGAGACCCAGTACTTC. Translating it yields CASKKAPWETQYF.

This clonotype was detected a few times. The chain carries TRBV19 and TRBJ2-2; D not certain. Germline CDR1 is LNHDA and CDR2 is SQIVND (reference sequence). CDR3 length equals 13 residues. Deletions cut 3 bases from V and 4 bases from J, with 6 bases between. CDR3 in DNA: TGTGCCAGTAGTATTATAAGCACCGGGGAGCTGTTTTTT. This sequence encodes CASSIISTGELFF.

This clonotype was seen repeatedly, ten times or more. The gene calls are TRBV6-1 and TRBJ2-6; 7 nucleotides align to TRBD1. The trim removed 1 base at V and 2 bases at J, leaving 8 bases unmatched. Germline CDR1 and CDR2: MNHNS and SASEGT. The CDR3 length is 18 residues. CDR3 sequence: CASSEGPYRGAGANVLTF. DNA of the CDR3: TGTGCCAGCAGTGAAGGGCCGTACAGGGGAGCTGGGGCCAACGTCCTGACTTTC.

The chain employs TRBV20-1 and TRBJ2-1, with D perhaps matching TRBD2 (6 bases). The CDR3 extends over 12 amino acids. Germline V gives CDR1 DFQATT, CDR2 SNEGSKA (reference sequence). V lost 7 bases to trimming and J lost 8 bases, with 15 bases between them. DNA of the CDR3: TGCAGTGTCGGACTACCGGGGGATGAGCAGTTCTTC. Its translation: CSVGLPGDEQFF.

This clonotype was seen many times. The chain links TRBV11-1 to TRBJ2-2; 12 nucleotides agree with TRBD2. This CDR3 spans 18 amino acids. Germline V gene lookup returns CDR1 SGHAT and CDR2 FQDESV (reference sequence). The V segment lost 5 bases and the J segment 4 bases; nucleotides outside the gene matches: 11. CDR3 protein: CASSTKRLAGVFTGELFF. The CDR3 coding sequence is TGTGCCAGCAGCACTAAGAGACTAGCGGGGGTCTTCACCGGGGAGCTGTTTTTT.

This clonotype was observed at least ten times. The chain joins TRBV7-9 to TRBJ1-6; 9 bases match TRBD1. The CDR3 runs 15 residues. Per germline, CDR1 SEHNR and CDR2 FQNEAQ (reference sequence). V shed 4 bases, J shed 9 bases, and the junction held 7 bases outside the gene matches. The CDR3 protein is CASSSATGGSSPLHF. CDR3 coding DNA: TGTGCCAGCAGCTCAGCCACAGGGGGCAGTTCACCCCTCCACTTT.